The sequence of this T cell receptor (beta chain) was determined in a study of T cells in women clearing cervical HPV infection. General observations from the study: Controls had more TRBV6-7 (0.16%) than cases (roughly 0.11%). Effector/memory and HPV-specific T cells were not isolated, and association timing is unknown.

Details on this clone: Antigen: not known. The DNA ends 3 residues before the CDR3 does, and the rest of the CDR3 is filled in from the germline J gene.

The CDR3 runs to 15 residues. J gave up 10 bases and V 4 bases, and 8 bases lay outside the gene matches. Germline lookup yields CDR1 SGHVS and CDR2 FNYEAQ. Sequencing used immunoSEQ multiplex PCR; TCRdb keeps in-frame clones, though not all of them. The table for this sample gives about 24,000 clones. This sequence was found in a woman aged 18 to 75 with a cervical HPV16 infection that either progressed to CIN3+ or cleared (not recorded which). Source material: blood buffy coat. This chain connects TRBV7-6 to TRBJ1-6; 9 bases fit TRBD1. The CDR3 bases that were read are TGTGCCAGCAGCTCCATGGGGACAGGGACGTCACCC. It yields the protein CASSSMGTGTSP. The entire CDR3 sequence reads CASSSMGTGTSPLHF.